These 12 T cell receptor beta chains came from one sample sequenced in a study of regulatory T cells in long-lasting Graves disease. Arm-PCR of CDR3 regions and iRepertoire HTBI primers were the basis on which TCR beta libraries were built. One entry per CDR3 protein, called by TCRdb with MiXCR from the multiplex PCR reads. This sample yields 400,000 to 500,000 distinct CDR3 sequences, of which 20% to 25% are seen a single time; about 6.6% belongs to the top ten. The time point denotes: persistent/refractory GD, antithyroid drugs over 5 years with positive TRAb. Generation of the TCR library employed RNA extracted from PBMCs. The input for sequencing was peripheral blood mononuclear cells (PBMCs), taken when the disease was refractory, from a patient treated with antithyroid drugs. Receptor source: a female donor with Graves disease.

This clonotype was seen many times. This sequence joins TRBV29-1 and TRBJ2-5; D remains unclear. The CDR3 sequence is 13 residues long. V lost 2 bases, J lost 0 bases, and 7 bases lay in between. Germline-derived CDR1 and CDR2 are SQVTM and ANQGSEA. CDR3 DNA: TGCAGCGTTGAATGGGCAAACCAAGAGACCCAGTACTTC. Protein sequence: CSVEWANQETQYF.

This clonotype showed up just a few times. The chain employs TRBV9 and TRBJ1-3; D gene uncertain. In germline, CDR1 is SGDLS, CDR2 YYNGEE. This CDR3 comprises 15 residues. The germline V and J ends were trimmed by 0 bases and 4 bases, with 11 bases remaining between them. This CDR3 reads CASSVGASQGNTIYF. The CDR3 region has the DNA TGTGCCAGCAGCGTAGGAGCCAGCCAAGGAAACACCATATATTTT.

This clonotype was seen ten or more times. The V and J genes are TRBV2 and TRBJ1-3; D remains ambiguous. Trimming stripped 4 bases from V and 3 bases from J, with 7 bases between. The CDR3 runs to 13 residues. Germline CDR1 SNHLY, CDR2 FYNNEI. CDR3 in DNA: TGTGCCAGCAGTGGGACTAATGGAAACACCATATATTTT. It codes for CASSGTNGNTIYF.

This clonotype was detected ten times or more. The DNA for the CDR3 is TGTGCCAGCAGTTACGGGGCAGTACAAGAGACCCAGTACTTC. Protein: CASSYGAVQETQYF. This chain uses TRBV6-2 or TRBV6-3 with TRBJ2-5; D may be TRBD1 (5 bases). The germline V gene encodes CDR1 MNHEY and CDR2 SVGEGT. The V end lost 2 bases, the J end lost 2 bases, and 9 bases lay between the germline ends. The CDR3 is 14 residues long.

The rearrangement joins TRBV27 to TRBJ2-7; 10 nucleotides agree with TRBD1. Germline loops: CDR1 MNHEY, CDR2 SMNVEV (reference sequence). V shed 5 bases and J 5 bases; nucleotides not matched to a gene: 6. The CDR3 spans 14 residues. In DNA, the CDR3 is TGTGCCAGCAGTCCAGTGACAGGGGGCCACGAGCAGTACTTC. It specifies CASSPVTGGHEQYF.

The V call is TRBV5-1, the J call TRBJ2-2; D is ambiguous. The CDR3 spans 14 residues. Germline values: CDR1 SGHRS, CDR2 YFSETQ. V was cut by 4 bases and J by 2 bases, with 9 bases left in between. CDR3 residues: CASSPLRNTGELFF. The CDR3 region has the DNA TGCGCCAGCAGCCCGCTGCGAAACACCGGGGAGCTGTTTTTT.

In this sample, this clonotype turned up many times. The chain has TRBV27 and TRBJ1-5; TRBD1 matches at 7 bases. The CDR3 consists of 17 residues. The V gene's germline CDR1 is MNHEY and CDR2 SMNVEV (reference sequence). V dropped 6 bases and J dropped 0; count of bases not matched to a gene: 11. In nucleotides, the CDR3 is TGTGCCAGCAGACCCGGGACAGTCATTGGTAGCAATCAGCCCCAGCATTTT. It specifies CASRPGTVIGSNQPQHF.

This clonotype has more than one count but fewer than ten. The rearrangement links TRBV19 to TRBJ2-7; D is tentatively TRBD1 or TRBD2 (5 bases each). The CDR3 loop spans 15 amino acids. Germline CDR1 and CDR2: LNHDA and SQIVND (reference sequence). Trimming cost V 7 bases and J 6 bases, with 22 bases left between them. CDR3 residues: CASTRVARDGAEQYF. CDR3 DNA sequence: TGTGCCAGTACGAGGGTCGCTAGGGACGGTGCCGAGCAGTACTTC.

The chain is built from TRBV7-3 and TRBJ2-2; 7 positions match TRBD2. With 5 bases clipped from V and 8 bases from J, the junction kept 5 bases outside the gene matches. The CDR3 has 13 residues. The V gene's germline CDR1 is SGHTA and CDR2 FQGTGA. This CDR3 is CASSTAGKGELFF. In nucleotides, the CDR3 is TGTGCCAGCAGCACAGCGGGGAAAGGGGAGCTGTTTTTT.

This clonotype is a singleton in its sample. For the CDR3, the DNA is TGTGCCAGCAGCCAACATCCCCCAGGGGGTTCCTCAGATACGCAGTATTTT. Its translation is CASSQHPPGGSSDTQYF. The chain combines TRBV3-1 with TRBJ2-3, with TRBD1 identical over 7 bases. The CDR3 length is 17 residues. Per germline, CDR1 LGHDT and CDR2 YNNKEL (reference sequence). V trimming: 2 bases; J trimming: 4 bases; junction bases outside the gene matches: 12.

This clonotype was counted many times. The chain uses TRBV16 and TRBJ1-2, with D tentatively TRBD1 (5 bases). CDR1 KGHSY and CDR2 FQNENV come from the germline V gene. The CDR3 sequence is 14 residues long. The V gene lost 6 bases and the J gene lost 1 base, with 12 bases spanning the gap. This CDR3 reads CASSPWTHNYGYTF. CDR3 sequence (DNA): TGTGCCAGCAGTCCTTGGACACATAACTATGGCTACACCTTC. The full variable domain, with the rest looked up from reference TRBV16 and TRBJ1-2, is GEEVAQTPKHLVRGEGQKAKLYCAPIKGHSYVFWYQQVLKNEFKFLISFQNENVFDETGMPKERFSAKCLPNSPCSLEIQATKLEDSAVYFCASSPWTHNYGYTFGSGTRLTVV.

With regard to this clonotype: A much larger clone differs by one base, so this may be a read error. The chain has TRBV12-3 or TRBV12-4 and TRBJ2-5, with a possible D match to TRBD2 (6 bases). The CDR3 spans 16 residues. The CDR3 region is CASRLGIGGIGETQYF. The CDR3 nucleotides read TGTGCCAGCAGGTTAGGTATCGGCGGGATAGGGGAGACCCAGTACTTC.